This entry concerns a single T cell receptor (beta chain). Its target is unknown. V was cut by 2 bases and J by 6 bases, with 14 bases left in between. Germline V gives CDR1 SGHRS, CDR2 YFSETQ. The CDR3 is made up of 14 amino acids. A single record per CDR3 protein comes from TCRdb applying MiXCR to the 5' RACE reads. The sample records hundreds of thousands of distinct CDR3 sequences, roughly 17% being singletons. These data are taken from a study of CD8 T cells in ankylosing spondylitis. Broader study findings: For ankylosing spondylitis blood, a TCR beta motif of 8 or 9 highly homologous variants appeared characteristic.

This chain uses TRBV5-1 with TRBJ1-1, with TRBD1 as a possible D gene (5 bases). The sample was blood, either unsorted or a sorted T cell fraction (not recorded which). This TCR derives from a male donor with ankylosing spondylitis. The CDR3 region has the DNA TGCGCCAGCAGCTTAAACGCAGGGCTGCCTGAAGCTTTCTTT. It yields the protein CASSLNAGLPEAFF. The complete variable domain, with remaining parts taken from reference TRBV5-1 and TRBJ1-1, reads KAGVTQTPRYLIKTRGQQVTLSCSPISGHRSVSWYQQTPGQGLQFLFEYFSETQRNKGNFPGRFSGRQFSNSRSEMNVSTLELGDSALYLCASSLNAGLPEAFFGQGTRLTVV.